The text below deals with one TCR beta chain. What it binds is unknown. The method was immunoSEQ multiplex PCR; TCRdb's version includes in-frame clones alone and lacks a portion of them. The sample carries around 84,000 clones, 70% to 90% recorded once. Looked up from germline, CDR1 is SGDLS and CDR2 is YYNGEE. V shed 0 bases and J shed 4 bases, with 7 bases lying between them. This CDR3 is built from 13 residues. Time point reported: week 47, end of study. Vaccine doses each comprised 300 ug of mutant IDH1 20-mer peptide, with topical imiquimod. This sample is part of a study of a mutant IDH1 vaccine in newly diagnosed glioma. Study in general: Treated patients showed a male proportion of approximately 62%, a female proportion of approximately 38%, and a mean age of 40.4 years. Patients' prior therapy spanned radiotherapy, temozolomide, or both; most underwent both.

The sequence was obtained from a man aged 40-49 years with glioma. The source material was PBMCs, sampled from a glioma patient whose treatment included an IDH1 peptide vaccine. The gene calls are TRBV9 and TRBJ2-5; possible D gene TRBD1, 5 bases. DNA for the CDR3: TGTGCCAGCAGCGTAGTGGGGCGAGAGACCCAGTACTTC. Protein: CASSVVGRETQYF.